Shown below are 12 T cell receptor beta chains from a single sample sequenced in a study of radiotherapy plus CTLA-4 blockade in lung cancer. Clones were read by immunoSEQ multiplex PCR, and TCRdb kept only the in-frame ones, dropping some. The sample contains some 90,000 clones, roughly four fifths of which appear only once. The source material was peripheral blood, sampled from a patient treated with radiotherapy plus ipilimumab. These receptors were obtained from a human donor with non-small cell lung cancer who had stable disease on radiotherapy plus ipilimumab.

The genes are TRBV30 and TRBJ1-1; no reliable D call. The CDR3 spans 13 residues. Germline V gene sequence: CDR1 GTSNPN, CDR2 SVGIG (reference sequence). V dropped 4 bases and J dropped 1 base, with 10 bases sitting between them. The chain's CDR3 is CAWKDAKNTEAFF. The CDR3 DNA follows: TGTGCCTGGAAGGACGCCAAGAACACTGAAGCTTTCTTT.

The chain carries TRBV14 and TRBJ2-5, with D possibly being TRBD1 (5 bases). The CDR3 extends over 14 amino acids. Germline V gene sequence: CDR1 SGHDN, CDR2 FVKESK. V lost 4 bases and J lost 2, with 11 bases in between. CDR3 nucleotide sequence: TGTGCCAGCAGCCGAAGACAGTTTCAAGAGACCCAGTACTTC. It is translated as CASSRRQFQETQYF.

In nucleotides, the CDR3 is TGTGCCAGCAGCCAAACGACAGCTGAAAAACTGTTTTTT. The encoded protein is CASSQTTAEKLFF. The V and J genes are TRBV16 and TRBJ1-4; weak D call: TRBD1 (5 bases). The germline V gene encodes CDR1 KGHSY and CDR2 FQNENV. This CDR3 is 13 amino acids long. V was cut by 2 bases and J by 7 bases, with 8 bases left in between. The entire variable domain, with the rest obtained from reference TRBV16 and TRBJ1-4, is as follows: GEEVAQTPKHLVRGEGQKAKLYCAPIKGHSYVFWYQQVLKNEFKFLISFQNENVFDETGMPKERFSAKCLPNSPCSLEIQATKLEDSAVYFCASSQTTAEKLFFGSGTQLSVL.

This clone occurred once. The chain recombines TRBV11-2 with TRBJ1-2, with a tentative D call TRBD1 (6 bases). The CDR3 sequence is 15 residues long. The V gene lost 5 bases and the J gene lost 2 bases, with 15 bases spanning the gap. Germline V CDR1 and CDR2: SGHAT, FQNNGV. Here the CDR3 DNA reads TGTGCCAGCAGCCACCTCTTGACAGGCAACTATGGCTACACCTTC. Protein sequence: CASSHLLTGNYGYTF. The full variable domain, with the rest looked up from reference TRBV11-2 and TRBJ1-2, is EAGVAQSPRYKIIEKRQSVAFWCNPISGHATLYWYQQILGQGPKLLIQFQNNGVVDDSQLPKDRFSAERLKGVDSTLKIQPAKLEDSAVYLCASSHLLTGNYGYTFGSGTRLTVV.

This clone was seen a few times. The chain recombines TRBV28 with TRBJ2-7, with TRBD1 matching over 7 bases. The length of the CDR3 is 16 residues. V shed 2 bases, J shed 2 bases, and the junction held 9 bases outside the gene matches. The germline V gene encodes CDR1 MDHEN and CDR2 SYDVKM. The CDR3 DNA follows: TGTGCCAGCAGTTTACTTTCGACAGGGTATCCCTACGAGCAGTACTTC. This codes for CASSLLSTGYPYEQYF.

This chain joins TRBV5-1 and TRBJ2-7, with 10 bases fitting TRBD2. The CDR3 runs 17 residues. Germline V lookup: CDR1 SGHRS, CDR2 YFSETQ. Trimming removed 0 bases from V and 0 bases from J; junction bases left unmatched: 6. As DNA, the CDR3 is TGCGCCAGCAGCTTGGTGGCCGGGACTAGCGCCTCCTACGAGCAGTACTTC. Translated, it gives CASSLVAGTSASYEQYF.

The CDR3 bases are TGTGCCAGCAAAGGGACAGGGGGCGCGGGGGAAGCTTTCTTT. As protein: CASKGTGGAGEAFF. This chain connects TRBV6-5 to TRBJ1-1; TRBD1 agrees at 12 bases. The trim removed 7 bases at V and 8 bases at J, leaving 8 bases unmatched. The CDR3 sequence is 14 residues long. Per germline, CDR1 MNHEY and CDR2 SVGAGI.

This chain joins TRBV9 and TRBJ1-1, with D possibly matching TRBD1 (5 bases). Per the germline V gene, CDR1 is SGDLS and CDR2 is YYNGEE. V was clipped by 4 bases and J by 8 bases, with 15 bases between them. The CDR3 consists of 13 residues. The CDR3 DNA reads as TGTGCCAGCAGCCCCCGGGGGTGGGAAGAAGCTTTCTTT. Amino acids: CASSPRGWEEAFF.

This sequence joins TRBV9 and TRBJ1-5; 7 positions agree with TRBD1. Germline V gene lookup returns CDR1 SGDLS and CDR2 YYNGEE. The J segment lost 5 bases and the V segment lost 3 bases, leaving 8 bases of the junction unmatched. The CDR3 totals 15 residues. CDR3: CASSGQGRGDQPQHF. Here the CDR3 DNA reads TGTGCCAGCAGCGGACAGGGACGAGGCGATCAGCCCCAGCATTTT.

DNA for the CDR3: TGCGCCAGCAGCTTGGCGGGGAGGCGAGAGACCCAGTACTTC. Its protein is CASSLAGRRETQYF. The V call is TRBV5-1, the J call TRBJ2-5; possible D gene TRBD2, 6 bases. The CDR3 has 14 residues. V gave up 0 bases and J gave up 4 bases, with 10 bases separating them. Germline loops: CDR1 SGHRS, CDR2 YFSETQ.

CDR3 coding DNA: TGTGCCAGCAGGAGGTCGTATAGCAATCAGCCCCAGCATTTT. It encodes CASRRSYSNQPQHF. This rearrangement joins TRBV6-1 to TRBJ1-5; D remains ambiguous. Germline V gene lookup returns CDR1 MNHNS and CDR2 SASEGT. The length of the CDR3 is 14 residues. Trimming shortened V by 6 bases and J by 0 bases, and 9 bases separated the two germline ends.

This clone has just one count. This chain joins TRBV10-3 and TRBJ2-3; 9 nucleotides match TRBD2. The germline gives CDR1 ENHRY, CDR2 SYGVKD. With 3 bases clipped from V and 3 bases from J, the junction kept 4 bases outside the gene matches. This CDR3 is 15 amino acids long. The CDR3 nucleotides read TGTGCCATCAGTGATAGCGGGGGAGATACAGATACGCAGTATTTT. This codes for CAISDSGGDTDTQYF.